The clone carrying this T cell receptor (beta chain) was seen a handful of times. Its antigen remains unknown. The source of the sample is a study of regulatory T cells in long-lasting Graves disease. General study results and limits: With persistent disease, TRBV28, TRBJ1-2 and TRBJ2-5 were the favored segments.

CDR1 is LNHDA, CDR2 SQIVND, per germline (reference sequence). Trimming stripped 8 bases from V and 7 bases from J, with 17 bases between. The CDR3 covers 13 residues. As to time point: newly diagnosed GD, antithyroid drugs for less than 3 months. Researchers made the TCR library from RNA that was extracted from PBMCs. Both iRepertoire HTBI primers and Arm-PCR of CDR3 regions were used to build the TCR beta libraries. TCRdb used MiXCR to reprocess the multiplex PCR reads, holding one entry per CDR3 protein. This table has 350,000 to 450,000 distinct CDR3 sequences, 14% to 15% appearing once. The same data also contributed to another study, on T cells in Graves' hyperthyroidism and ophthalmopathy.

Sample: peripheral blood mononuclear cells (PBMCs), taken at new diagnosis, from a patient treated with antithyroid drugs. This TCR came from a woman aged 40 to 50 with Graves disease. The V gene is TRBV19, the J gene TRBJ1-2; tentatively, D is TRBD1 (5 bases). DNA for the CDR3: TGTGCCAGTTCCGACAGCCTTTCGGGTGGCTACACCTTC. This encodes CASSDSLSGGYTF.